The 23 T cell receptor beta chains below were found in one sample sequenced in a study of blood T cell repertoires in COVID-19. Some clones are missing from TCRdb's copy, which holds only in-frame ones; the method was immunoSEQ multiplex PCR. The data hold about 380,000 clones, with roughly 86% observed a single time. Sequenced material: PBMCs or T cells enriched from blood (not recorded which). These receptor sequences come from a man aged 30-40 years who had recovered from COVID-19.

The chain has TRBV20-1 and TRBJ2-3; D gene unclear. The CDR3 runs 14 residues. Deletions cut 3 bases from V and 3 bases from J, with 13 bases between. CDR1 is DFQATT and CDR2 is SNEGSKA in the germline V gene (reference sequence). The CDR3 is CSASPAAITDTQYF. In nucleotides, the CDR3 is TGCAGTGCTAGTCCCGCCGCTATTACAGATACGCAGTATTTT.

CDR3 residues: CASMGQGFGNTIYF. CDR3 in DNA: TGTGCCAGCATGGGACAGGGCTTTGGAAACACCATATATTTT. This rearrangement joins TRBV3-1 (or the pseudogene TRBV3-2) to TRBJ1-3, with 9 bases identical to TRBD1. CDR3 length: 14 amino acids. Germline V gene lookup returns CDR1 LGHDT and CDR2 YNNKEL (reference sequence). The V gene end was trimmed by 7 bases and the J gene end by 3 bases; junction bases not matched to a gene: 4.

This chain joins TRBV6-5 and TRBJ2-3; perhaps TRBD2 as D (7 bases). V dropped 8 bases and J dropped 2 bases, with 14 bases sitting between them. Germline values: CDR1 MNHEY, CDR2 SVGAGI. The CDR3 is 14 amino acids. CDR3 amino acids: CASGEGDHTDTQYF. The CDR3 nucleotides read TGTGCCAGCGGGGAGGGGGACCACACAGATACGCAGTATTTT.

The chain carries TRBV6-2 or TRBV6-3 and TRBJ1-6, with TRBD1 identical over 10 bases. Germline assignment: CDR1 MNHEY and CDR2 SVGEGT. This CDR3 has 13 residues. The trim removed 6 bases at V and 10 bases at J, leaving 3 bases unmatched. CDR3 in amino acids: CASSPGQGSPLHF. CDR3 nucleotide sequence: TGTGCCAGCAGCCCGGGACAGGGGTCACCCCTCCACTTT.

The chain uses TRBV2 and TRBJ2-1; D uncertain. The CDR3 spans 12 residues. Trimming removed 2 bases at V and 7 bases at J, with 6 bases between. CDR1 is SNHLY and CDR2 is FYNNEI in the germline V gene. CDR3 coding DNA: TGTGCCAGCAGTGAATGGGCAAATGAGCAGTTCTTC. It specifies CASSEWANEQFF.

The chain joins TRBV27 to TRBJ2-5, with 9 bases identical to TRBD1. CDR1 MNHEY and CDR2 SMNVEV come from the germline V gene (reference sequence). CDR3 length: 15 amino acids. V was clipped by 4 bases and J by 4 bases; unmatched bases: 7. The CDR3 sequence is CASSSGTGLAETQYF. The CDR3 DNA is TGTGCCAGCAGTTCCGGGACAGGGTTAGCAGAGACCCAGTACTTC.

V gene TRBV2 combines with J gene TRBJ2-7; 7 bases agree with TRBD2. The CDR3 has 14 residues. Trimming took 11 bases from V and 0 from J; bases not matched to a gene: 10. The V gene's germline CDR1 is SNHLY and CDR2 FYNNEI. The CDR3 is CAAPGGEGSYEQYF. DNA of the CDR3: TGTGCCGCCCCCGGAGGGGAGGGCTCCTACGAGCAGTACTTC.

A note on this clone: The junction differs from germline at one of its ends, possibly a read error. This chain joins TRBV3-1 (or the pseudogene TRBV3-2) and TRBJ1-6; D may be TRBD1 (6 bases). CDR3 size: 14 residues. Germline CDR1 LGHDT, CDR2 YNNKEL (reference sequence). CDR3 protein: CASNQGTPYSPLHF. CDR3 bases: TGTGCCAGCAACCAAGGGACACCTTACTCACCCCTCCACTTT.

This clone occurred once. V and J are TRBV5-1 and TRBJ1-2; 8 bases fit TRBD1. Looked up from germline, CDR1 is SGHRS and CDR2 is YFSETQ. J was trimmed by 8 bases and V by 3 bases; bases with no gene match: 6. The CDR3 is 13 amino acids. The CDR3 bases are TGCGCCAGCAGCTCCCGGACAGGGCAGGGCTACACCTTC. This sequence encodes CASSSRTGQGYTF.

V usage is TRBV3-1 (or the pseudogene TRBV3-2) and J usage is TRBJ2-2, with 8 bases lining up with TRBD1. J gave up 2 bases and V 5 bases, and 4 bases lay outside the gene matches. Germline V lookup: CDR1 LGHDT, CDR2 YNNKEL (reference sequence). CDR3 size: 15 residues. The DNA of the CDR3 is TGTGCCAGCAGCAGACAGGGGACCAACACCGGGGAGCTGTTTTTT. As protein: CASSRQGTNTGELFF.

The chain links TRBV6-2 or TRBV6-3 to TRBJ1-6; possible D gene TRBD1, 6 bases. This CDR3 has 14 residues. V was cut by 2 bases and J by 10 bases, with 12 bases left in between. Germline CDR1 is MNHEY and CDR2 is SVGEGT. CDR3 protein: CASSYVGAGSPLHF. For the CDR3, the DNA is TGTGCCAGCAGTTACGTGGGGGCTGGCTCACCCCTCCACTTT.

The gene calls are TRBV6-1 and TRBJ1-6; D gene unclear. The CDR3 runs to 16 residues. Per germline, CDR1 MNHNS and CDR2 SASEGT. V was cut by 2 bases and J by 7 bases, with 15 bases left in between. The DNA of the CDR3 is TGTGCCAGCAGTGAATCTAGCGGGGTGGGGAATTCACCCCTCCACTTT. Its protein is CASSESSGVGNSPLHF.

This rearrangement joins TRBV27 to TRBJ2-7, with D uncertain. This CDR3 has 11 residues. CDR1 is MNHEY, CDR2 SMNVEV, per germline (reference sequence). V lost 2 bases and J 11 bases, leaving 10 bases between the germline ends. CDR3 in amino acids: CASSLGPIEYF. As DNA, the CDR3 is TGTGCCAGCAGTTTAGGGCCGATCGAGTACTTC.

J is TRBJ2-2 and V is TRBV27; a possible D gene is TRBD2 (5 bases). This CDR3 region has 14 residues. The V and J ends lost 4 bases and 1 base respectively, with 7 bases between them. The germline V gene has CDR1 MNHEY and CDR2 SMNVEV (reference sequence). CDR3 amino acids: CASSWRRNTGELFF. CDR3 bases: TGTGCCAGCAGTTGGAGGAGGAACACCGGGGAGCTGTTTTTT.

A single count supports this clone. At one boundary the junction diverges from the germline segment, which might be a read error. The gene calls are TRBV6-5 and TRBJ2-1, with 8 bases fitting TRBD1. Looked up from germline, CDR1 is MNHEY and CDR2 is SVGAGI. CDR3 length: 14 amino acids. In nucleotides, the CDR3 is TGTGCCAGCAGGAACAGGGGGTCCTACGATGAGCAGTTCTTC. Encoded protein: CASRNRGSYDEQFF.

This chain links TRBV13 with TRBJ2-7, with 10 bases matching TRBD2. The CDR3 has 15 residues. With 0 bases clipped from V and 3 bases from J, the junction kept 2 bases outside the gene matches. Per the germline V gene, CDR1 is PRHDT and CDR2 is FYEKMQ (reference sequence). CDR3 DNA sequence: TGTGCCAGCAGCTTAGGCCTAGCGGGGGTCTACGAGCAGTACTTC. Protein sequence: CASSLGLAGVYEQYF. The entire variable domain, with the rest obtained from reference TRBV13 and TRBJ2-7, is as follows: AAGVIQSPRHLIKEKRETATLKCYPIPRHDTVYWYQQGPGQDPQFLISFYEKMQSDKGSIPDRFSAQQFSDYHSELNMSSLELGDSALYFCASSLGLAGVYEQYFGPGTRLTVT.

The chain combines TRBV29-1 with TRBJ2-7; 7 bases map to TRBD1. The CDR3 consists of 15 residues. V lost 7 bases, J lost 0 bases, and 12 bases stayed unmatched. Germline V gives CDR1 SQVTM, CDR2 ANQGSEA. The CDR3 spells CSGLPGTATSYEQYF. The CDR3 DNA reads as TGCAGCGGCCTGCCCGGGACAGCGACCTCCTACGAGCAGTACTTC.

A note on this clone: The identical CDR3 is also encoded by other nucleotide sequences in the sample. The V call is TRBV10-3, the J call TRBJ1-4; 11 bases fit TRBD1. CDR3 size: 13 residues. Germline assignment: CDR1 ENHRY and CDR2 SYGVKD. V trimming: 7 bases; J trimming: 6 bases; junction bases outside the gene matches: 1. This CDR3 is CAIKGQGDEKLFF. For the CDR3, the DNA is TGTGCCATCAAGGGACAGGGGGATGAAAAACTGTTTTTT.

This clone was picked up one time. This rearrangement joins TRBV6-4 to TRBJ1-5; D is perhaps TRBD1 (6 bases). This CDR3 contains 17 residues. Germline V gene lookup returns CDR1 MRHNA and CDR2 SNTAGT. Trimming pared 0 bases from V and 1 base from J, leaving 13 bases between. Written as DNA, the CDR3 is TGTGCCAGCAGTGACTCGCTGGGGGCGTCAAGCAATCAGCCCCAGCATTTT. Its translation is CASSDSLGASSNQPQHF.

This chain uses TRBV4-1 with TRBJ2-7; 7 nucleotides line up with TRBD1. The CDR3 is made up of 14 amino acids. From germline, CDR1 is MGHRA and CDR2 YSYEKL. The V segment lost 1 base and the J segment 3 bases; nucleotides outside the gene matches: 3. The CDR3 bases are TGCGCCAGCAGCCAAGGGACAGGTTACTACGAGCAGTACTTC. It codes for CASSQGTGYYEQYF.

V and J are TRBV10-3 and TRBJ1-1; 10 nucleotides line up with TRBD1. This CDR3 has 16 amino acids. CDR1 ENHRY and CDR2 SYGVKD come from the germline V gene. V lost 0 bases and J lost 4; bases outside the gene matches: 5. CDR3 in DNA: TGTGCCATCAGTGAGTCGACAGGGGGCCCCAGCACTGAAGCTTTCTTT. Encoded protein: CAISESTGGPSTEAFF.

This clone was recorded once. The CDR3 loop reads CASNHAGVNYGYTF. CDR3 bases: TGTGCCAGCAACCATGCCGGGGTTAACTATGGCTACACCTTC. This chain connects TRBV11-2 to TRBJ1-2; D remains ambiguous. This CDR3 region has 14 residues. The V gene's germline CDR1 is SGHAT and CDR2 FQNNGV. Deletions cut 7 bases from V and 1 base from J, with 13 bases between. Based on the CDR3 plus reference TRBV11-2 and TRBJ1-2, the full variable domain is EAGVAQSPRYKIIEKRQSVAFWCNPISGHATLYWYQQILGQGPKLLIQFQNNGVVDDSQLPKDRFSAERLKGVDSTLKIQPAKLEDSAVYLCASNHAGVNYGYTFGSGTRLTVV.

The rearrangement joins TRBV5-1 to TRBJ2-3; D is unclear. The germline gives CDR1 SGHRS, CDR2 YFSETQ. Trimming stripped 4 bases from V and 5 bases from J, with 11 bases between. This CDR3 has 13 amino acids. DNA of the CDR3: TGCGCCAGCAGCGGGCAGGCACAAGATACGCAGTATTTT. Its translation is CASSGQAQDTQYF.